This entry lists 30 T cell receptor beta chains sequenced from one sample in a study of shared clonotypes between healthy human individuals (dated by TCRdb to the early 2020s). CD8 naive samples consisted of CD45RO-negative cells that were positively selected for CCR7, yielding a CD45RA+CCR7+ population without TemRA cells. Libraries were built with the immunoSEQ multiplex PCR assay. TCRdb took over this immuneACCESS table, retaining in-frame rearrangements with V and J assigned. Such tables are incomplete; in checked studies, under half of the missing clones stem from an unresolved V gene, and the remainder is unexplained. The sample table lists hundreds of thousands of clones, around 93% of them with a count of one. The ten largest clones take up more than 20% of the sample. The sample taken for sequencing was naive CD8+ T cells sorted from blood. Per the publication, the cell subset or site label means: CD45RA+CCR7+. The receptors were sampled from a man in his thirties or forties in good health.

CDR3 loop: CASSAGQGKETQYF. The CDR3 DNA reads TGTGCCAGCAGCGCCGGACAGGGGAAAGAGACCCAGTACTTC. J is TRBJ2-5 and V is TRBV11-3, with 9 bases aligning to TRBD1. The CDR3 loop spans 14 amino acids. Germline CDR1 and CDR2: SGHNT and YENEEA. Germline trimming cut 5 bases from V and 3 bases from J; bases unmatched to any gene: 4.

This rearrangement joins TRBV7-9 to TRBJ2-7; D gene ambiguous. V lost 4 bases and J lost 3, with 7 bases in between. CDR3 length equals 12 residues. Germline V gives CDR1 SEHNR, CDR2 FQNEAQ (reference sequence). CDR3 sequence reads: CASSSARYEQYF. CDR3 coding DNA: TGTGCCAGCAGCTCGGCGCGCTACGAGCAGTACTTC. Based on the CDR3 plus reference TRBV7-9 and TRBJ2-7, the full variable domain is DTGVSQNPRHKITKRGQNVTFRCDPISEHNRLYWYRQTLGQGPEFLTYFQNEAQLEKSRLLSDRFSAERPKGSFSTLEIQRTEQGDSAMYLCASSSARYEQYFGPGTRLTVT.

This chain connects TRBV6-1 to TRBJ1-2; no clear D gene. Germline loops: CDR1 MNHNS, CDR2 SASEGT. The germline V and J ends were trimmed by 4 bases and 5 bases, with 8 bases remaining between them. The CDR3 loop spans 12 amino acids. The CDR3 here is CASSGASYGYTF. The CDR3, as DNA: TGTGCCAGCAGTGGGGCGTCTTATGGCTACACCTTC.

The V and J genes are TRBV6-5 and TRBJ2-2, with a weak D call TRBD1 (6 bases). The CDR3 has 14 amino acids. Germline V gene sequence: CDR1 MNHEY, CDR2 SVGAGI. Trimming took off 6 bases at V and 6 bases at J, with 14 bases between the two ends. The CDR3 bases are TGTGCCAGCAGCAGAACAGGGTACCCCGGGGAGCTGTTTTTT. Protein sequence: CASSRTGYPGELFF.

V and J are TRBV4-1 and TRBJ2-1; maybe TRBD2 (5 bases). The CDR3 sequence is 14 residues long. The germline V gene has CDR1 MGHRA and CDR2 YSYEKL. V shed 1 base and J shed 7 bases, with 11 bases lying between them. For the CDR3, the DNA is TGCGCCAGCAGCCAAGTTTACGGGGTTAATGAGCAGTTCTTC. This sequence encodes CASSQVYGVNEQFF.

The V call is TRBV7-9, the J call TRBJ2-7, with 7 bases identical to TRBD2. Trimming took 1 base from V and 2 from J; bases not matched to a gene: 8. CDR1 is SEHNR, CDR2 FQNEAQ, per germline (reference sequence). CDR3 length: 16 residues. The CDR3 spells CASSLVTGGSAYEQYF. DNA for the CDR3: TGTGCCAGCAGCTTAGTTACGGGCGGGAGCGCCTACGAGCAGTACTTC.

The V and J genes are TRBV7-9 and TRBJ2-1, with TRBD1 matching 10 bases. CDR1 is SEHNR and CDR2 is FQNEAQ in the germline V gene (reference sequence). CDR3 length: 16 residues. The junction had 11 bases not matched to a gene; V was cut back by 5 bases and J by 7 bases. In DNA form, the CDR3 reads TGTGCCAGCAGCCAAAACCGGGACAGGGGACGAAATGAGCAGTTCTTC. Translated: CASSQNRDRGRNEQFF. Variable domain in full (rest from reference TRBV7-9 and TRBJ2-1): DTGVSQNPRHKITKRGQNVTFRCDPISEHNRLYWYRQTLGQGPEFLTYFQNEAQLEKSRLLSDRFSAERPKGSFSTLEIQRTEQGDSAMYLCASSQNRDRGRNEQFFGPGTRLTVL.

V usage is TRBV29-1 and J usage is TRBJ2-3, with D hard to call. The CDR3 is made up of 12 amino acids. Trimming removed 8 bases from V and 5 bases from J, with 14 bases in between. Germline V gene lookup returns CDR1 SQVTM and CDR2 ANQGSEA. DNA for the CDR3: TGCAGCCTAACCGCCGGCGAAGATACGCAGTATTTT. This codes for CSLTAGEDTQYF.

The chain uses TRBV13 and TRBJ2-3; D not resolved. Looked up from germline, CDR1 is PRHDT and CDR2 is FYEKMQ (reference sequence). Trimming removed 3 bases at V and 4 bases at J, with 17 bases between. This CDR3 spans 16 amino acids. The CDR3 DNA follows: TGTGCCAGCAGCTTGGCGGCACTCAGGTTTTCAGATACGCAGTATTTT. Its translation: CASSLAALRFSDTQYF.

This clone was seen only once. The genes are TRBV4-1 and TRBJ2-7; possibly TRBD1 for D (6 bases). The CDR3 loop spans 15 amino acids. V was cut by 4 bases and J by 3 bases, with 16 bases left in between. Germline CDR1 MGHRA, CDR2 YSYEKL. In DNA form, the CDR3 reads TGCGCCAGCAGCCCGCCTGTGGGGGCGGTCTACGAGCAGTACTTC. It specifies CASSPPVGAVYEQYF.

The CDR3 DNA sequence: TGTGCCAGCAGCTTAGGTGAGGGTACTGAAGCTTTCTTT. Its protein product is CASSLGEGTEAFF. This sequence joins TRBV7-9 and TRBJ1-1; D is uncertain. Trimming stripped 1 base from V and 5 bases from J, with 8 bases between. Germline CDR1 reads SEHNR; CDR2 reads FQNEAQ (reference sequence). This CDR3 is 13 amino acids long.

V and J are TRBV6-1 and TRBJ2-3; no reliable D call. This CDR3 has 15 amino acids. Trimming left V 2 bases short and J 0 bases short, with 9 bases between. CDR1 is MNHNS, CDR2 SASEGT, per germline. The chain's CDR3 is CASSENSVSTDTQYF. The CDR3 DNA reads as TGTGCCAGCAGTGAAAATTCAGTTAGCACAGATACGCAGTATTTT.

The chain carries TRBV30 and TRBJ2-1, with D tentatively TRBD2 (5 bases). Deletions cut 5 bases from V and 0 bases from J, with 14 bases between. CDR1 is GTSNPN and CDR2 is SVGIG in the germline V gene (reference sequence). The length of the CDR3 is 15 residues. CDR3 nucleotides: TGTGCCTGGGGGGTTAGCGTGAGCTCCTACAATGAGCAGTTCTTC. It codes for CAWGVSVSSYNEQFF.

J is TRBJ2-1 and V is TRBV7-9; D ambiguous. V was cut by 7 bases and J by 5 bases, with 9 bases left in between. CDR1 SEHNR and CDR2 FQNEAQ come from the germline V gene (reference sequence). The CDR3 totals 12 residues. This CDR3 reads CASTLWDNEQFF. The CDR3, as DNA: TGTGCCAGCACACTGTGGGACAATGAGCAGTTCTTC.

This chain joins TRBV2 and TRBJ1-2; D ambiguous. Per germline, CDR1 SNHLY and CDR2 FYNNEI. V dropped 2 bases and J dropped 8 bases, with 12 bases sitting between them. This CDR3 contains 13 residues. The CDR3 DNA is TGTGCCAGCAGTGAACGGGTCAGGCGCGGCTACACCTTC. Amino acids: CASSERVRRGYTF.

The V and J genes are TRBV7-6 and TRBJ2-7; 11 nucleotides line up with TRBD2. Germline trimming cut 3 bases from V and 3 bases from J; bases unmatched to any gene: 1. The length of the CDR3 is 14 residues. Germline CDR1 SGHVS, CDR2 FNYEAQ. The CDR3 spells CASSFSGRDYEQYF. Here the CDR3 DNA reads TGTGCCAGCAGCTTTAGCGGGAGGGACTACGAGCAGTACTTC.

The chain recombines TRBV27 with TRBJ1-2, with 8 nucleotides matching TRBD1. J was trimmed by 5 bases and V by 3 bases; bases with no gene match: 11. This CDR3 spans 16 amino acids. The germline V gene encodes CDR1 MNHEY and CDR2 SMNVEV (reference sequence). The CDR3 nucleotides read TGTGCCAGCAGTTTTGGACAGGGAGCGGTCGCATATGGCTACACCTTC. Its translation: CASSFGQGAVAYGYTF.

V usage is TRBV9 and J usage is TRBJ2-1; D gene unclear. CDR1 and CDR2 from the germline V gene are SGDLS and YYNGEE. The CDR3 consists of 15 residues. Trimming pared 5 bases from V and 0 bases from J, leaving 12 bases between. The CDR3 sequence: CASSARSGSYNEQFF. CDR3 nucleotides: TGTGCCAGCAGTGCTCGGAGTGGCTCCTACAATGAGCAGTTCTTC.

This chain links TRBV10-3 with TRBJ2-1; a weak D match, TRBD2 (5 bases). Germline values: CDR1 ENHRY, CDR2 SYGVKD. The V end lost 6 bases, the J end lost 7 bases, and 10 bases lay between the germline ends. The CDR3 has 12 amino acids. The CDR3: CAISLLANEQFF. The CDR3 nucleotides read TGTGCCATCAGCCTCCTAGCTAATGAGCAGTTCTTC.

The rearrangement links TRBV29-1 to TRBJ2-2, with D maybe TRBD2 (5 bases). This CDR3 contains 15 residues. V lost 4 bases and J 3 bases, leaving 15 bases between the germline ends. Germline V gene sequence: CDR1 SQVTM, CDR2 ANQGSEA. The CDR3 DNA sequence: TGCAGCGTTGCCTTAAGGCAGGACTACACCGGGGAGCTGTTTTTT. As protein: CSVALRQDYTGELFF.

The genes are TRBV7-9 and TRBJ2-1; D unclear. The CDR3 length is 11 residues. Germline lookup yields CDR1 SEHNR and CDR2 FQNEAQ (reference sequence). V lost 5 bases and J lost 10, with 9 bases in between. In nucleotides, the CDR3 is TGTGCCAGCAGCCCAACGTCGGAGCAGTTCTTC. This sequence encodes CASSPTSEQFF. Filled out from reference TRBV7-9 and TRBJ2-1, the complete variable domain reads DTGVSQNPRHKITKRGQNVTFRCDPISEHNRLYWYRQTLGQGPEFLTYFQNEAQLEKSRLLSDRFSAERPKGSFSTLEIQRTEQGDSAMYLCASSPTSEQFFGPGTRLTVL.

The gene calls are TRBV18 and TRBJ2-1, with TRBD2 as a possible D gene (5 bases). In germline, CDR1 is KGHSH, CDR2 LQKENI. The CDR3 is made up of 14 amino acids. Trimming took 10 bases from V and 1 from J, leaving 14 bases between them. CDR3 region: CATHSGRSYNEQFF. The CDR3 DNA reads TGTGCCACCCACAGCGGTCGATCCTACAATGAGCAGTTCTTC.

For this clone: Other DNA sequences in this specimen translate into the identical CDR3. The rearrangement uses TRBV6-5 and TRBJ2-5, with D maybe TRBD2 (6 bases). Germline-derived CDR1 and CDR2 are MNHEY and SVGAGI. Trimming pared 0 bases from V and 2 bases from J, leaving 7 bases between. The length of the CDR3 is 14 residues. This CDR3 is CASSYSGGQETQYF. In DNA, the CDR3 is TGTGCCAGCAGTTACTCCGGGGGACAAGAGACCCAGTACTTC.

This sequence joins TRBV4-2 and TRBJ2-1; D not certain. V was pared by 5 bases and J by 16 bases, with 15 bases between. Germline V gene lookup returns CDR1 LGHNA and CDR2 YNFKEQ. The CDR3 contains 11 residues. The CDR3 DNA follows: TGTGCCAGCAGCGATGCCGGGTGGAGCTTCTTC. The encoded protein is CASSDAGWSFF.

This chain uses TRBV27 with TRBJ2-1, with 9 positions matching TRBD2. With V trimmed by 8 bases and J by 7 bases, 6 bases remained unmatched. The CDR3 is 13 residues long. CDR1 and CDR2 from the germline V gene are MNHEY and SMNVEV (reference sequence). CDR3 region: CASRVSGRNEQFF. CDR3 coding DNA: TGTGCCAGCCGGGTTAGCGGGAGAAATGAGCAGTTCTTC.

V usage is TRBV27 and J usage is TRBJ2-2; D call uncertain. The germline V and J ends were trimmed by 2 bases and 3 bases, with 4 bases remaining between them. CDR1 is MNHEY, CDR2 SMNVEV, per germline (reference sequence). This CDR3 contains 13 residues. The CDR3 reads CASSLEDTGELFF. DNA of the CDR3: TGTGCCAGCAGTTTAGAAGACACCGGGGAGCTGTTTTTT.

The rearrangement uses TRBV29-1 and TRBJ2-3; D not resolved. The CDR3 contains 12 residues. The ends were cut back, 2 bases at V and 6 bases at J, with 9 bases in the middle. Germline V gene data show CDR1 as SQVTM and CDR2 as ANQGSEA. The CDR3 is CSVELPRDTQYF. CDR3 nucleotide sequence: TGCAGCGTTGAACTTCCTCGTGATACGCAGTATTTT.

The chain uses TRBV19 and TRBJ2-5, with a weak D call TRBD2 (6 bases). V was cut by 4 bases and J by 4 bases, with 16 bases left in between. Germline lookup yields CDR1 LNHDA and CDR2 SQIVND (reference sequence). The CDR3 is made up of 15 amino acids. CDR3 amino acids: CASSRPGRAGETQYF. The CDR3 DNA follows: TGTGCCAGTAGTAGGCCGGGAAGAGCGGGAGAGACCCAGTACTTC.

The V and J genes are TRBV7-8 and TRBJ2-1; 11 bases match TRBD2. The germline V gene encodes CDR1 SGHVS and CDR2 FQNEAQ. The trim removed 5 bases at V and 4 bases at J, leaving 7 bases unmatched. The CDR3 has 16 amino acids. The CDR3 DNA sequence: TGTGCCAGCAGCACTTCGGGACTAGCGGTTTACAATGAGCAGTTCTTC. Translated: CASSTSGLAVYNEQFF.

This rearrangement joins TRBV4-1 to TRBJ2-3; D ambiguous. Germline V lookup: CDR1 MGHRA, CDR2 YSYEKL. The CDR3 covers 13 residues. V was trimmed by 3 bases and J by 4 bases, leaving 8 bases between them. In DNA, the CDR3 is TGCGCCAGCAGCCATGCGGTGGCAGATACGCAGTATTTT. Protein product: CASSHAVADTQYF.